This T cell receptor (beta chain) was captured in a study of shared clonotypes between healthy human individuals. Study at large: Per donor, CD8 memory used one plate, CD8 naive used two, CD4 memory used three and CD4 naive used three.

Of note for this clone: The antigen is not known.

CDR1 MNHEY and CDR2 SVGAGI come from the germline V gene. Trimming took off 5 bases at V and 4 bases at J, with 11 bases between the two ends. CDR3 length: 14 residues. The assay ran at deep level. Original analysis: ImmunoSEQ junction-only sequences lacked quality scores, so their filtering differed. This table comes from immunoSEQ multiplex PCR, and its TCRdb copy is limited to in-frame clones, with some not included. V and J calls and clone size come straight from that table; D and trimming were deduced from the DNA. In the table there are millions of clones, roughly 94% of which are singletons. Study-wide points: Sequencing of the sorted subsets was shown by rarefaction to be incomplete despite large depth.

The clonotype originates from a man younger than 30 in good health. The specimen sequenced was naive CD4+ T cells sorted from blood. Subset indicated: CD45RA+ positively selected. The J gene is TRBJ2-2, the V gene TRBV6-5; D call uncertain. This CDR3 is CASSPTRVTGELFF. The CDR3 DNA follows: TGTGCCAGCAGTCCAACCCGGGTCACCGGGGAGCTGTTTTTT.